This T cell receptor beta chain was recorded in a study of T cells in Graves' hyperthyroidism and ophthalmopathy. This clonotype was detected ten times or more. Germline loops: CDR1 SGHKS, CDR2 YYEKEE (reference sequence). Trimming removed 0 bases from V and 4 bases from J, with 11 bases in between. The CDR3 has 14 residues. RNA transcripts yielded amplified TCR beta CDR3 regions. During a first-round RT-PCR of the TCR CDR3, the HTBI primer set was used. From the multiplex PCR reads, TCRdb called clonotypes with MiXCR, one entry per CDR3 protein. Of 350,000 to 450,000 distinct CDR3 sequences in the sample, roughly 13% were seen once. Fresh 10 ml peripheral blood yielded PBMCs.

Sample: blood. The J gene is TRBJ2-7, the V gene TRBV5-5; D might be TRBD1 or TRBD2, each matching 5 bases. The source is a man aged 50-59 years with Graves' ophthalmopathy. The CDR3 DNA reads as TGTGCCAGCAGCTTGGTCGGGACCACATACGAGCAGTACTTC. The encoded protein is CASSLVGTTYEQYF.